This TCR beta chain was sequenced for a study of blood T cell repertoires in COVID-19. In the study overall: The cDNA or gDNA used as material had been derived from T cells, B-cell-depleted T cells, or PBMCs.

Everyone who took part was roughly 18 to 89 years old, and they came from over 20 US areas. Participant-reported clinical history was the basis for cohort assignment. Only in-frame clones appear in the TCRdb table, and some are missing; sequencing was by immunoSEQ multiplex PCR. The table lists 150,000 to 200,000 clones, nearly 80% of them singletons. The CDR3 runs 17 residues. The chain couples TRBV21-1 to TRBJ2-4; the table's D call, TRBD1, has no DNA check behind it. TRBV21-1 is given as a pseudogene. This TCR came from a man aged 60 to 69 who had been exposed to COVID-19. Sequencing used PBMCs or T cells enriched from blood (not recorded which). For the CDR3, the DNA is TGTGCCAGCAGCAAAGATTGGGACAGGGTTTTAGCGAACATTCAGTACTTC. This gives the protein CASSKDWDRVLANIQYF.